This TCR beta chain was sequenced for a study of OX40 agonist ivuxolimab in advanced cancers. Study-wide results and limits: The authors also found low normalized T-cell clonal expansion in some nonresponders.

The V gene's germline CDR1 is MNHEY and CDR2 SVGAGI. The CDR3 runs to 15 residues. The V end lost 7 bases, the J end lost 0 bases, and 16 bases lay between the germline ends. About this clone itself: Its specificity is unknown.

Only in-frame clones appear in the TCRdb table, and some are missing; sequencing was by immunoSEQ multiplex PCR. The table has roughly 130,000 clones, around 93% seen once; the top ten hold about 0.15%. The source of this sequence is an adult with an advanced solid tumor such as melanoma, head and neck, liver or kidney cancer. The sample here was CD4+ or CD8+ T cells sorted from blood, taken in a trial of the OX40 agonist ivuxolimab. The V gene is TRBV6-5, the J gene TRBJ2-7, with D perhaps being TRBD1 or TRBD2 (5 bases each). This CDR3 reads CASTYGRAGSYEQYF. Here the CDR3 DNA reads TGTGCCAGCACTTATGGCAGGGCGGGCTCCTACGAGCAGTACTTC.